These 8 T cell receptor beta chains came from one sample sequenced in a study of control samples from healthy donors and cancer patients. Assay used: immunoSEQ multiplex PCR; TCRdb lists only in-frame clones, some missing. The data hold approximately 150,000 clones, with approximately 86% observed a single time. The specimen was blood. The receptors derive from a young man in good health.

The rearrangement joins TRBV19 to TRBJ2-1, with 8 bases matching TRBD2. With V trimmed by 6 bases and J by 9 bases, 7 bases remained unmatched. Looked up from germline, CDR1 is LNHDA and CDR2 is SQIVND (reference sequence). CDR3 length: 13 residues. The DNA for the CDR3 is TGTGCCAGTAGAACTAGCGGTATTCGTGAGCAGTTCTTC. Its translation is CASRTSGIREQFF.

This clone occurred once. The chain recombines TRBV7-2 with TRBJ1-4, with D tentatively TRBD1 (5 bases). Trimming stripped 5 bases from V and 0 bases from J, with 13 bases between. Germline V gene lookup returns CDR1 SGHTA and CDR2 FQGNSA. This CDR3 contains 16 residues. The CDR3 loop is CASSPRTHTTNEKLFF. The CDR3, as DNA: TGTGCCAGCAGCCCCAGGACACACACAACTAATGAAAAACTGTTTTTT.

This clone appeared a single time. Other nucleotide sequences from this sample produce the same CDR3. V gene TRBV5-6 combines with J gene TRBJ2-7; the D is unclear. Germline V gene lookup returns CDR1 SGHDT and CDR2 YYEEEE. V lost 0 bases and J lost 0, with 4 bases in between. The length of the CDR3 is 13 residues. CDR3 loop: CASSLGSSYEQYF. The CDR3 region has the DNA TGTGCCAGCAGCTTGGGGAGCTCCTACGAGCAGTACTTC.

The V and J genes are TRBV2 and TRBJ1-2; TRBD1 matches at 7 bases. Germline V gene data show CDR1 as SNHLY and CDR2 as FYNNEI. V dropped 4 bases and J dropped 7; count of bases not matched to a gene: 9. This CDR3 spans 14 amino acids. DNA for the CDR3: TGTGCCAGCAGTGGACAGGGAGGGGGATTTGGCTACACCTTC. Protein: CASSGQGGGFGYTF.

The CDR3 nucleotides read TGTGCCAGCAGTGAATGGGGGCGAGGCGGCACAGATACGCAGTATTTT. Its translation: CASSEWGRGGTDTQYF. J is TRBJ2-3 and V is TRBV2; TRBD1 is a possible D gene (6 bases). The CDR3 length is 16 residues. V was pared by 2 bases and J by 1 base, with 13 bases between. Germline assignment: CDR1 SNHLY and CDR2 FYNNEI.

The chain joins TRBV6-2 or TRBV6-3 to TRBJ1-1, with D tentatively TRBD1 (5 bases). The CDR3 has 16 amino acids. CDR1 MNHEY and CDR2 SVGEGT come from the germline V gene. The V end lost 2 bases, the J end lost 0 bases, and 13 bases lay between the germline ends. Here the CDR3 DNA reads TGTGCCAGCAGTTACGGTCTCGACAGCTTGAACACTGAAGCTTTCTTT. Its protein product is CASSYGLDSLNTEAFF.

The J gene is TRBJ2-1, the V gene TRBV7-8; D is uncertain. Trimming left V 5 bases short and J 4 bases short, with 18 bases between. The CDR3 is 16 amino acids. In germline, CDR1 is SGHVS, CDR2 FQNEAQ. The CDR3 sequence is CASSQNGRITYNEQFF. The CDR3 coding sequence is TGTGCCAGCAGCCAGAACGGCAGAATTACATACAATGAGCAGTTCTTC. The whole variable domain, filled in from reference TRBV7-8 and TRBJ2-1, reads GAGVSQSPRYKVAKRGQDVALRCDPISGHVSLFWYQQALGQGPEFLTYFQNEAQLDKSGLPSDRFFAERPEGSVSTLKIQRTQQEDSAVYLCASSQNGRITYNEQFFGPGTRLTVL.

This chain links TRBV7-2 with TRBJ2-7; D possibly uses TRBD1 or TRBD2 (6 bases each). Germline V gene data show CDR1 as SGHTA and CDR2 as FQGNSA. Trimming removed 4 bases at V and 0 bases at J, with 10 bases between. The CDR3 length is 14 residues. CDR3 DNA: TGTGCCAGCAGCTGGGGGGCAAGCTCCTACGAGCAGTACTTC. Translated, it gives CASSWGASSYEQYF.